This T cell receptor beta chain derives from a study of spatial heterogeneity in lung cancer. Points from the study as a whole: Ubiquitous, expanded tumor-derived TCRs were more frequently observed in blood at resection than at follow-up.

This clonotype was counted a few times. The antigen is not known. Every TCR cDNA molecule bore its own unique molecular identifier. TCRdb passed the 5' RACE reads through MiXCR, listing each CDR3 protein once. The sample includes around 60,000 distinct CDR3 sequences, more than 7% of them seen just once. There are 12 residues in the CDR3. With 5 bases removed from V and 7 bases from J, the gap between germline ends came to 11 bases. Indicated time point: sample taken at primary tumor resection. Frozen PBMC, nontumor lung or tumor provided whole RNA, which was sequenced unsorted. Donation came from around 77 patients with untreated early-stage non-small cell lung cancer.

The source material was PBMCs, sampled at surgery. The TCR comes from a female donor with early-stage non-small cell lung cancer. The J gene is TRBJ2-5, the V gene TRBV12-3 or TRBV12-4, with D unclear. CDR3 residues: CASSIPELTQYF. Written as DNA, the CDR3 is TGTGCCAGCAGTATCCCCGAGTTGACCCAGTACTTC.